What follows are 8 T cell receptor beta chains derived from one specimen sequenced in a study of Ad26.COV2.S vaccination and SARS-CoV-2 variants. Assay used: immunoSEQ multiplex PCR; TCRdb lists only in-frame clones, some missing. The table has roughly 400,000 clones, about 90% seen once. Regarding treatment: roughly 18 received Ad26.COV2.S at low or high dose, single or two shots; about five received placebo; per-sample allocation not given. Each sample was drawn 63 days after the first injection (of vaccine or placebo). Material: peripheral blood, obtained in a trial of Ad26.COV2.S vaccine versus placebo. Receptors originate from a person aged 18-60 years who received the Ad26.COV2.S COVID-19 vaccine or a placebo.

This rearrangement joins TRBV7-2 to TRBJ2-6; TRBD1 aligns across 12 bases. Unmatched junction bases numbered 7, after V lost 0 bases and J lost 4 bases. The CDR3 is 19 amino acids. The germline V gene has CDR1 SGHTA and CDR2 FQGNSA. The CDR3 coding sequence is TGTGCCAGCAGCTTAGCGCGGGGACAGGGGGCGCTAGGGGCCAACGTCCTGACTTTC. As protein: CASSLARGQGALGANVLTF.

The chain couples TRBV19 to TRBJ2-3, with D perhaps TRBD2 (5 bases). Trimming removed 5 bases from V and 2 bases from J, with 11 bases in between. The CDR3 runs to 14 residues. Germline V CDR1 and CDR2: LNHDA, SQIVND (reference sequence). The CDR3 spells CASSQEDDTDTQYF. The CDR3 nucleotides read TGTGCCAGTAGTCAGGAGGATGACACAGATACGCAGTATTTT. Supplemented by reference TRBV19 and TRBJ2-3, the full variable domain reads DGGITQSPKYLFRKEGQNVTLSCEQNLNHDAMYWYRQDPGQGLRLIYYSQIVNDFQKGDIAEGYSVSREKKESFPLTVTSAQKNPTAFYLCASSQEDDTDTQYFGPGTRLTVL.

V usage is TRBV3-1 (or the pseudogene TRBV3-2) and J usage is TRBJ1-2; a possible D gene is TRBD1 (6 bases). The V end was cut by 4 bases, the J end by 8 bases, with 14 bases between. Germline lookup yields CDR1 LGHDT and CDR2 YNNKEL (reference sequence). The CDR3 is made up of 13 amino acids. Written as DNA, the CDR3 is TGTGCCAGCAGCCCATCGACAGGTTACGGCTACACCTTC. It yields the protein CASSPSTGYGYTF.

This chain connects TRBV20-1 to TRBJ2-1, with D possibly TRBD1 on 5 matching bases. The CDR3 loop spans 13 amino acids. V was trimmed by 3 bases and J by 10 bases, leaving 16 bases between them. Looked up from germline, CDR1 is DFQATT and CDR2 is SNEGSKA (reference sequence). The CDR3 here is CSASATGLREQFF. The CDR3 DNA follows: TGCAGTGCTAGTGCCACAGGTCTGCGAGAGCAGTTCTTC.

This clone was counted a few times. The chain carries TRBV28 and TRBJ2-7; D tentatively reads TRBD1 or TRBD2 (5 bases each). CDR3 length: 12 residues. The V end lost 6 bases, the J end lost 9 bases, and 15 bases lay between the germline ends. CDR1 and CDR2 from the germline V gene are MDHEN and SYDVKM. CDR3 residues: CASSRYGGPQYF. CDR3 sequence (DNA): TGTGCCAGCAGCCGCTATGGGGGACCGCAGTACTTC.

The V call is TRBV3-1 (or the pseudogene TRBV3-2), the J call TRBJ2-3; D is perhaps TRBD1 (6 bases). The V gene lost 4 bases and the J gene lost 3 bases, with 11 bases spanning the gap. This CDR3 has 14 residues. Germline V gives CDR1 LGHDT, CDR2 YNNKEL (reference sequence). The CDR3 here is CASSLRGETDTQYF. CDR3 DNA sequence: TGTGCCAGCAGCCTCAGGGGTGAGACAGATACGCAGTATTTT.

V and J are TRBV11-1 and TRBJ2-7; the D gene is possibly TRBD2 (6 bases). The CDR3 runs to 13 residues. Trimming stripped 5 bases from V and 7 bases from J, with 15 bases between. From germline, CDR1 is SGHAT and CDR2 FQDESV (reference sequence). DNA of the CDR3: TGTGCCAGCAGCCCTTCTAGGGACTTGGAGCAGTACTTC. Translating it yields CASSPSRDLEQYF.

The chain carries TRBV25-1 and TRBJ1-6, with unresolved D. Germline CDR1 is MGHDK and CDR2 is SYGVNS. V lost 5 bases and J lost 9, with 8 bases in between. The CDR3 is 12 residues long. The CDR3 reads CASSSRSSPLHF. CDR3 bases: TGTGCCAGCAGTTCCCGGAGTTCACCCCTCCACTTT.